In this sample, the clone carrying this T cell receptor beta chain turned up once. No antigen is known for it. Assay used: immunoSEQ multiplex PCR; TCRdb lists only in-frame clones, some missing. The sample holds 90,000 or so clones, roughly 87% seen once. The data derive from a study of T cells in localized non-small cell lung cancer. Whole-study findings and limits: Sequencing was limited to one tumor region, leaving the possibility of heterogeneity open. Appearance in adjacent lung was seen for a median approximately 59 of the top 100 tumor clones.

Trimming took off 1 base at V and 1 base at J, with 14 bases between the two ends. Germline V gene data show CDR1 as SGDLS and CDR2 as YYNGEE. The CDR3 is 17 amino acids. This receptor was taken from a man aged 35 to 69 with stage I squamous cell lung carcinoma. The rearrangement joins TRBV9 to TRBJ1-4; no firm D call. The specimen comprised peripheral blood, sampled before any cancer treatment. This CDR3 reads CASSVNGRGGTNEKLFF. CDR3 DNA: TGTGCCAGCAGCGTAAATGGGCGGGGAGGAACTAATGAAAAACTGTTTTTT.